This T cell receptor beta chain was retrieved from a study of PD-L1 blockade in urothelial cancer. Documented time point: pretreatment peripheral blood. TCRdb's copy holds only in-frame clones and misses some; the assay was immunoSEQ multiplex PCR. The sample yields fewer than 95,000 clones, 84% seen once. There are 13 residues in the CDR3. The junction had 0 bases not matched to a gene; V was cut back by 3 bases and J by 4 bases. CDR1 is SGHRS and CDR2 is YFSETQ in the germline V gene. The starting material was PBMCs, obtained around atezolizumab (anti-PD-L1) treatment. The rearrangement joins TRBV5-1 to TRBJ1-1; TRBD1 matches 10 bases. This clonotype was sampled from a man in his 60s with urothelial cancer. Here the CDR3 DNA reads TGCGCCAGCAGCTGGACAGGGGGCACTGAAGCTTTCTTT. It yields the protein CASSWTGGTEAFF.